This T cell receptor (beta chain) is drawn from a study of OX40 agonist ivuxolimab in advanced cancers. Study-wide context: All patients had ivuxolimab intravenously every 2 weeks at 0.01 to 10 mg/kg.

Broader study findings: Doses of 0.1 to 3.0 mg/kg were accompanied by clonal expansion of CD4+ and CD8+ blood T cells by week 6.

Sequenced by immunoSEQ multiplex PCR; TCRdb stores in-frame clones only, minus some. In the table there are around 84,000 clones, around 85% of which are singletons. As concerns this clone: What it recognizes is unknown.

V lost 4 bases and J lost 3; bases outside the gene matches: 9. Per the germline V gene, CDR1 is SGDLS and CDR2 is YYNGEE. CDR3 size: 15 residues. The source is an adult with an advanced solid tumor such as melanoma, head and neck, liver or kidney cancer. The sample was CD4+ or CD8+ T cells sorted from blood, taken in a trial of the OX40 agonist ivuxolimab. The chain recombines TRBV9 with TRBJ1-2; 7 bases align to TRBD1. The CDR3, as DNA: TGTGCCAGCAGCCCCACCCACAGGGGCGACTATGGCTACACCTTC. Translating it yields CASSPTHRGDYGYTF.